A single sample gave rise to the 3 T cell receptor beta chains below, sequenced in a study of cytomegalovirus exposure and HLA in healthy donors. PCR employed 60 Vbeta and 13 Jbeta primers. Clones were sequenced by immunoSEQ multiplex PCR, and TCRdb holds only the in-frame ones, with some missing. This table holds some 150,000 clones, roughly 80% found once. The sequencing sample was made of PBMCs. The receptors here all came from a female donor in good health and CMV-seronegative.

This clone was counted a single time. The rearrangement uses TRBV28 and TRBJ2-7; no reliable D call. V was trimmed by 6 bases and J by 3 bases, leaving 9 bases between them. CDR1 and CDR2 (germline): MDHEN, SYDVKM. CDR3 size: 12 residues. CDR3 in DNA: TGTGCCAGCAGGTCGTTGTACTACGAGCAGTACTTC. As protein: CASRSLYYEQYF.

A single count supports this clone. The chain carries TRBV13 and TRBJ1-2; 9 bases match TRBD1. From germline, CDR1 is PRHDT and CDR2 FYEKMQ (reference sequence). This CDR3 contains 12 residues. Trimming took 5 bases from V and 7 from J; bases not matched to a gene: 2. CDR3 DNA: TGTGCCAGCAGCCAGGACAGGGGTGGCTACACCTTC. Translating gives CASSQDRGGYTF.

This sequence joins TRBV28 and TRBJ1-4, with D perhaps TRBD1 (5 bases). The germline V gene encodes CDR1 MDHEN and CDR2 SYDVKM. The length of the CDR3 is 15 residues. Trimming left V 2 bases short and J 4 bases short, with 11 bases between. The CDR3 loop reads CASSLGGGFNEKLFF. CDR3 sequence (DNA): TGTGCCAGCAGTTTAGGGGGGGGTTTTAATGAAAAACTGTTTTTT.